The TCR beta chain described here comes from a study of vaccination effects on CD4 cells after COVID-19. To note about this clone: Its specificity is unknown.

Prior to sequencing, the ViraFEST assay stimulated PBMC with viral peptide pools, which expanded the antigen-specific CD4+ T cells. Culturing for more than 9 days preceded CD4+ T cell isolation. Each person got two doses of an mRNA SARS-CoV-2 vaccine, BNT162b2 or mRNA-1273. The healthy vaccine recipients, who had no prior SARS-CoV-2 infection, showed negative nucleocapsid antibodies. Libraries were prepared by immunoSEQ multiplex PCR; TCRdb keeps only in-frame clonotypes and omits some of them. The data show tens of thousands of clones, about 80% seen once. Germline lookup yields CDR1 MNHNY and CDR2 SVGAGI (reference sequence). J lost 0 bases, V lost 5 bases, and 13 bases had no gene match. CDR3 length equals 19 residues.

Material: CD4+ T cells from PBMCs cultured with HCoV-OC43 spike peptides, obtained after COVID-19 vaccination. As to subset: HCoV-OC43 spike overlapping peptide pool stimulation. This TCR came from a human donor who received a COVID-19 vaccine. The chain employs TRBV6-6 and TRBJ2-1, with TRBD2 identical over 10 bases. CDR3 protein: CASSRFLAGGGSSYNEQFF. DNA of the CDR3: TGTGCCAGCAGTCGTTTTTTAGCGGGGGGCGGAAGCTCCTACAATGAGCAGTTCTTC.